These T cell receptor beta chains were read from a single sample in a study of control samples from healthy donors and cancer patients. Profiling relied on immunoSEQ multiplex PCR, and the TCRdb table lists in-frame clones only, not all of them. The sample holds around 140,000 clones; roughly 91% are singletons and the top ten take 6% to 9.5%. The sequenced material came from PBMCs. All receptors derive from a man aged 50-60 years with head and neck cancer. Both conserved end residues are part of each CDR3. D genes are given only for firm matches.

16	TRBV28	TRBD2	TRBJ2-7	CASSSSLAGGPYEQYF	TGTGCCAGCAGTTCGTCCCTAGCGGGAGGGCCCTACGAGCAGTACTTC
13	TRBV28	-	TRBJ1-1	CASSLGQFTEAFF	TGTGCCAGCAGTTTAGGACAGTTCACTGAAGCTTTCTTT
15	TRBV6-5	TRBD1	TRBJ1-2	CASSSPRQGYYGYTF	TGTGCCAGCAGTTCGCCCCGACAGGGATACTATGGCTACACCTTC
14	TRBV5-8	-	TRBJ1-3	CASSHTGAGNTIYF	TGTGCCAGCAGCCATACCGGCGCTGGAAACACCATATATTTT
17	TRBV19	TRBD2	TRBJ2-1	CASTSPPGTSGNNEQFF	TGTGCCAGTACCTCACCCCCGGGGACTAGCGGAAACAATGAGCAGTTCTTC
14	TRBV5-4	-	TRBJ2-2	CASSYREGTGELFF	TGTGCCAGCAGCTACAGGGAGGGCACCGGGGAGCTGTTTTTT
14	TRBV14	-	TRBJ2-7	CASSSDLLFYEQYF	TGTGCCAGCAGCAGTGACTTGCTGTTCTACGAGCAGTACTTC
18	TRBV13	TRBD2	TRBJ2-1	CASSYPPSGRIGAGEQFF	TGTGCCAGCAGCTACCCTCCTAGCGGGAGAATCGGAGCAGGTGAGCAGTTCTTC
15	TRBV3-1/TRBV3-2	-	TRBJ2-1	CASSQSEGTYNEQFF	TGTGCCAGCAGCCAAAGTGAGGGGACCTACAATGAGCAGTTCTTC
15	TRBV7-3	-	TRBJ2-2	CASSSEGGRSGELFF	TGTGCCAGCAGCTCAGAGGGGGGCCGGAGCGGGGAGCTGTTTTTT
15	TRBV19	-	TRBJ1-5	CASSPRQDSNQPQHF	TGTGCCAGTAGTCCTAGACAGGATAGCAATCAGCCCCAGCATTTT
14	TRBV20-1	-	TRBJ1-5	CSASWGQENQPQHF	TGCAGTGCTAGTTGGGGACAAGAGAATCAGCCCCAGCATTTT
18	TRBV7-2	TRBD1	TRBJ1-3	CASSRLSGTGSSGNTIYF	TGTGCCAGCAGCCGTCTTTCCGGGACAGGGAGCTCTGGAAACACCATATATTTT
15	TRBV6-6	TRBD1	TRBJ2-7	CASSQLTGLVNEQYF	TGTGCCAGCAGCCAGCTGACAGGGCTGGTCAACGAGCAGTACTTC
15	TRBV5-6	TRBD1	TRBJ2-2	CASSWAGGSTGELFF	TGTGCCAGCAGCTGGGCAGGGGGAAGTACCGGGGAGCTGTTTTTT
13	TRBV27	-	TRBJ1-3	CASSLSGGNTIYF	TGTGCCAGCAGTTTATCGGGAGGAAACACCATATATTTT
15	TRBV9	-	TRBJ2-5	CASSVQDSSRETQYF	TGTGCCAGCAGCGTACAAGACAGTTCTAGAGAGACCCAGTACTTC
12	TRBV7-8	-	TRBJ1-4	CASSPLHEKLFF	TGTGCCAGCAGCCCTCTGCATGAAAAACTGTTTTTT
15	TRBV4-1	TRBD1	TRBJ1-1	CASSQEGGWITEAFF	TGCGCCAGCAGCCAAGAAGGGGGCTGGATCACTGAAGCTTTCTTT
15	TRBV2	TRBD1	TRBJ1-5	CASRTGTGGRQPQHF	TGTGCCAGCAGAACCGGGACAGGGGGCAGGCAGCCCCAGCATTTT
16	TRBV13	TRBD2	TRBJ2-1	CASSLGGLAGGREQFF	TGTGCCAGCAGCTTAGGGGGACTAGCGGGAGGACGGGAGCAGTTCTTC
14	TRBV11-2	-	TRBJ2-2	CASSLDRRTGELFF	TGTGCCAGCAGCTTAGATCGGCGCACCGGGGAGCTGTTTTTT
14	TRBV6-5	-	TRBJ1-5	CASSFGTLNQPQHF	TGTGCCAGCAGCTTCGGGACACTTAATCAGCCCCAGCATTTT
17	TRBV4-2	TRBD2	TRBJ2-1	CASSRALLTSGNNEQFF	TGTGCCAGCAGCCGGGCCCTGTTGACTAGCGGGAACAATGAGCAGTTCTTC